This is a list of T cell receptor beta chains from one sample in a study of cytomegalovirus exposure and HLA in healthy donors. Assay: immunoSEQ multiplex PCR; the TCRdb copy retains only in-frame clones and omits some. The sample comprises approximately 170,000 clones, roughly three quarters of which are singletons, and around 7% rests with the top ten. Sequences were obtained from PBMCs. Receptor source: a male donor in good health and CMV-seropositive. CDR3s include the opening cysteine and the closing phenylalanine or tryptophan. The order of the fields is V gene, D gene, clone size, J gene, CDR3 protein. A D gene is named only where the DNA matches it firmly. Expanded clones are given a class, and other clones once, few, many or no size at all.

v_call: TRBV5-1
d_call: NA
clone_size: NA
j_call: TRBJ1-1
cdr3_aa: CASSLPSGTTTTEAFF

v_call: TRBV7-9
d_call: TRBD2
clone_size: NA
j_call: TRBJ2-7
cdr3_aa: CASSPGLAVGEQYF

v_call: TRBV4-3
d_call: NA
clone_size: NA
j_call: TRBJ2-1
cdr3_aa: CASSQEMAEVGDEQFF

v_call: TRBV2
d_call: NA
clone_size: NA
j_call: TRBJ2-2
cdr3_aa: CASSELQGTTNTGELFF

v_call: TRBV9
d_call: TRBD1
clone_size: few
j_call: TRBJ1-2
cdr3_aa: CASSVEAQGAVGYTF

v_call: TRBV4-1
d_call: NA
clone_size: NA
j_call: TRBJ2-5
cdr3_aa: CASSQDPGEGAQYF

v_call: TRBV6-1
d_call: NA
clone_size: once
j_call: TRBJ1-1
cdr3_aa: CASSWGGNTEAFF

v_call: TRBV30
d_call: TRBD1
clone_size: NA
j_call: TRBJ1-2
cdr3_aa: CAWSVVAGGGYTF

v_call: TRBV7-7
d_call: NA
clone_size: NA
j_call: TRBJ2-3
cdr3_aa: CASSVDGGSADTQYF

v_call: TRBV4-2
d_call: NA
clone_size: once
j_call: TRBJ1-5
cdr3_aa: CASSQDLGGGSNQPQHF

v_call: TRBV30
d_call: NA
clone_size: NA
j_call: TRBJ1-5
cdr3_aa: CAWSWGRYQPQHF

v_call: TRBV19
d_call: NA
clone_size: few
j_call: TRBJ2-3
cdr3_aa: CASSTLRGTDTQYF

v_call: TRBV5-1
d_call: TRBD1
clone_size: NA
j_call: NA
cdr3_aa: CASSSQGAPYEQYF

v_call: TRBV6-5
d_call: NA
clone_size: NA
j_call: TRBJ1-5
cdr3_aa: CASSPRGPFGPQHF

v_call: TRBV9
d_call: NA
clone_size: NA
j_call: TRBJ1-1
cdr3_aa: CASSVNPGGTEAFF

v_call: TRBV14
d_call: NA
clone_size: NA
j_call: TRBJ2-7
cdr3_aa: CATSYINSYEQYF

v_call: TRBV20-1
d_call: NA
clone_size: NA
j_call: TRBJ2-7
cdr3_aa: CSARRDYEQYF

v_call: TRBV4-1
d_call: NA
clone_size: NA
j_call: TRBJ2-6
cdr3_aa: CASGQGLGANVLTF

v_call: TRBV10-1
d_call: NA
clone_size: few
j_call: TRBJ1-5
cdr3_aa: CAGVPRAQHF

v_call: TRBV5-4
d_call: TRBD1
clone_size: NA
j_call: TRBJ1-6
cdr3_aa: CASSIDRVYNSPLHF

v_call: TRBV18
d_call: TRBD1
clone_size: NA
j_call: TRBJ1-2
cdr3_aa: CASSPLDRGGYTF